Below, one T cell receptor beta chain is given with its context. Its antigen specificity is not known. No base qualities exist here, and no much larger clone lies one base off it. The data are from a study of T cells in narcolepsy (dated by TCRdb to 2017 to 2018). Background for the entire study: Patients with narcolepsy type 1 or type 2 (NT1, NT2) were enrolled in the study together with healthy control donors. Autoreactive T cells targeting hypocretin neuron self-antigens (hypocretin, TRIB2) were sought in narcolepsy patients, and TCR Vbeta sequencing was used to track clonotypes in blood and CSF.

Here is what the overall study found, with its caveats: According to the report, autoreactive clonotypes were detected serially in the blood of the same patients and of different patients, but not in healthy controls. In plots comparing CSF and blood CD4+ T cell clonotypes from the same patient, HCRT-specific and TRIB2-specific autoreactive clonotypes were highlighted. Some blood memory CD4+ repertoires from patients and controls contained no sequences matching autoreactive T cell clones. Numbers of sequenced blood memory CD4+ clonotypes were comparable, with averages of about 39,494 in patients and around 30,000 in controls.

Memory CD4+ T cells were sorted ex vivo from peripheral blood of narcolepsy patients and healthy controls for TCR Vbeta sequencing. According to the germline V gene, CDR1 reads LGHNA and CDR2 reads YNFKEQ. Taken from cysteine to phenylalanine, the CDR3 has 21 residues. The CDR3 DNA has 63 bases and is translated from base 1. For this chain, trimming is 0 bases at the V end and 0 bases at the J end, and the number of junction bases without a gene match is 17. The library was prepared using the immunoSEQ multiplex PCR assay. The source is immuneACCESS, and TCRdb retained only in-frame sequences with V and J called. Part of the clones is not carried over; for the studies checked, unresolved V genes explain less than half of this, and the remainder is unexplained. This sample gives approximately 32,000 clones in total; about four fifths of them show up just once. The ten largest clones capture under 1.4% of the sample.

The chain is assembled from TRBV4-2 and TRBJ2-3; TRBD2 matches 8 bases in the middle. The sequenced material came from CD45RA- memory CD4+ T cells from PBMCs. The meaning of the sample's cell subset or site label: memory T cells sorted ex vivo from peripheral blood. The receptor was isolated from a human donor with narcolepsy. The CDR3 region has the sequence CASSQDLGRGGRRLSTDTQYF. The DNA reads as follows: TGTGCCAGCAGCCAAGACCTCGGTCGGGGGGGACGACGACTTAGCACAGATACGCAGTATTTT.